Listed below are T cell receptor beta chains from one sample, sequenced in a study of control samples from healthy donors and cancer patients. The assay was immunoSEQ multiplex PCR, and TCRdb's table has in-frame clones only and misses some. The data show 90,000 to 95,000 clones, 85% seen once. Sequenced material: blood. These TCRs come from a young man in good health. Both conserved end residues are part of each CDR3. A D gene is named only where the DNA matches it firmly. Clone sizes are given selectively: once, few, many, or a class where the clone is expanded.

V	size	D	J	CDR3	DNA
TRBV29-1	once	-	TRBJ1-1	CSTQIGTYTEAFF	TGCAGCACACAAATCGGAACGTACACTGAAGCTTTCTTT
TRBV28	-	-	TRBJ2-2	CASSLQGRRNTGELFF	TGTGCCAGCAGTTTACAGGGGAGACGGAACACCGGGGAGCTGTTTTTT
TRBV19	-	-	TRBJ2-3	CASSRDRNTDTQYF	TGTGCCAGTAGCCGGGACCGAAACACAGATACGCAGTATTTT
TRBV30	-	-	TRBJ1-2	CAWKNPDRPMGYTF	TGTGCCTGGAAAAATCCGGACAGACCAATGGGCTACACCTTC
TRBV5-6	once	-	TRBJ1-1	CASSLQTTTPTEAFF	TGTGCCAGCAGCCTACAGACCACTACCCCCACTGAAGCTTTCTTT
TRBV28	-	TRBD1	TRBJ1-4	CASSTQGVREKLFF	TGTGCCAGCAGTACCCAGGGGGTACGTGAAAAACTGTTTTTT
TRBV2	-	-	TRBJ1-2	CASSEGRVKGYTF	TGTGCCAGCAGTGAGGGGAGGGTCAAGGGCTACACCTTC
TRBV5-5	-	-	TRBJ1-2	CASSLGLNIANYGYTF	TGTGCCAGCAGCTTGGGTCTGAATATAGCTAACTATGGCTACACCTTC
TRBV5-1	-	-	TRBJ2-2	CASSPRTISAGELFF	TGCGCCAGCAGCCCGAGGACAATTTCAGCCGGGGAGCTGTTTTTT
TRBV7-3	-	TRBD1	TRBJ2-5	CASSRQGQETQYF	TGTGCCAGCAGCAGACAGGGACAAGAGACCCAGTACTTC
TRBV30	once	TRBD1	TRBJ2-4	CAWSVRQGARNIQYF	TGTGCCTGGAGTGTACGCCAGGGGGCAAGAAACATTCAGTACTTC
TRBV6-5	few	-	TRBJ2-7	CASSYDGGSPSEQYF	TGTGCCAGCAGTTACGACGGGGGCTCCCCCTCCGAGCAGTACTTC
TRBV19	-	-	TRBJ1-5	CASGRDGGSNQPQHF	TGTGCCAGTGGTCGGGACGGGGGTTCCAATCAGCCCCAGCATTTT
TRBV29-1	-	-	TRBJ2-3	CSVELGAGTDTQYF	TGCAGCGTTGAACTGGGGGCGGGAACAGATACGCAGTATTTT
TRBV27	-	TRBD1	TRBJ1-2	CASSSSGQGITGYTF	TGTGCCAGCAGTTCCTCTGGACAGGGGATTACTGGCTACACCTTC
TRBV6-2/TRBV6-3	-	-	TRBJ1-2	CASSKTGSGYTF	TGTGCCAGCAGCAAGACAGGTAGTGGCTACACCTTC
TRBV7-9	-	-	TRBJ1-4	CASSFLGSPNEKLFF	TGTGCCAGCAGCTTTCTGGGGAGCCCTAATGAAAAACTGTTTTTT
TRBV10-2	-	-	TRBJ1-1	CASSSRVNTEAFF	TGCGCCAGCAGCTCCAGGGTGAACACTGAAGCTTTCTTT
TRBV5-1	-	TRBD1	TRBJ1-3	CASSPGQTYSGNTIYF	TGCGCCAGCAGCCCGGGACAGACCTACTCTGGAAACACCATATATTTT
TRBV2	-	TRBD1	TRBJ1-2	CASSPTQGRYGYTF	TGTGCCAGCAGTCCGACACAGGGGCGGTATGGCTACACCTTC
TRBV9	few	-	TRBJ2-1	CASSPGVYNEQFF	TGTGCCAGCAGCCCAGGGGTCTACAATGAGCAGTTCTTC
TRBV27	-	TRBD2	TRBJ2-7	CASSAGLAAYEQYF	TGTGCCAGCAGTGCGGGACTAGCGGCCTACGAGCAGTACTTC
TRBV5-1	many	-	TRBJ1-5	CASSGRGRYSNQPQHF	TGCGCCAGCAGCGGGCGGGGGAGGTATAGCAATCAGCCCCAGCATTTT
TRBV10-3	-	-	TRBJ2-3	CAISHGQVPGADTQYF	TGTGCCATCAGCCACGGGCAAGTCCCCGGGGCAGATACGCAGTATTTT
TRBV20-1	-	-	TRBJ2-3	CSASVLDTQYF	TGCAGTGCTAGTGTCTTGGATACGCAGTATTTT
TRBV9	-	TRBD1	TRBJ2-5	CASSVAAGGYETQYF	TGTGCCAGCAGCGTAGCCGCAGGGGGTTACGAGACCCAGTACTTC
TRBV28	-	TRBD2	TRBJ2-1	CATSLWPSGGGTEQFF	TGTGCCACCAGTTTATGGCCTAGCGGGGGGGGCACTGAGCAGTTCTTC
TRBV7-6	-	-	TRBJ2-5	CASSLAVGSFVETQYF	TGTGCCAGCAGCTTAGCCGTGGGCAGCTTCGTAGAGACCCAGTACTTC
TRBV5-1	-	-	TRBJ2-7	CASSFTDVGYEQYF	TGCGCCAGCAGCTTCACAGACGTGGGCTACGAGCAGTACTTC
TRBV6-1	-	TRBD1	TRBJ2-7	CASSERAGGSYEQYF	TGTGCCAGCAGTGAAAGAGCAGGGGGCTCCTACGAGCAGTACTTC
TRBV27	-	TRBD1	TRBJ1-1	CASSLYRGLNTEAFF	TGTGCCAGCAGTTTGTACAGGGGACTGAACACTGAAGCTTTCTTT
TRBV29-1	few	-	TRBJ2-7	CSVEAAIGSEQYF	TGCAGCGTTGAAGCGGCAATAGGGTCCGAGCAGTACTTC
TRBV9	-	TRBD2	TRBJ2-1	CASSGDSYNEQFF	TGTGCCAGTAGCGGGGACTCCTACAATGAGCAGTTCTTC
TRBV5-1	-	-	TRBJ2-6	CASSLEGRGANVLTF	TGCGCCAGCAGCTTGGAGGGGCGCGGGGCCAACGTCCTGACTTTC
TRBV6-6	-	-	TRBJ2-3	CASTPALDGTQYF	TGTGCCAGCACTCCCGCTCTCGACGGTACGCAGTATTTT
TRBV7-9	-	-	TRBJ1-5	CASSLDLNQPQHF	TGTGCCAGCAGCCTCGACTTAAATCAGCCCCAGCATTTT
TRBV5-4	-	TRBD1	TRBJ1-4	CASSYGQGNNEKLFF	TGTGCCAGCAGCTACGGACAGGGGAATAATGAAAAACTGTTTTTT
TRBV6-5	-	-	TRBJ1-6	CASTREPNLGSPLHF	TGTGCCAGCACCAGGGAGCCAAACCTGGGTTCACCCCTCCACTTT
TRBV28	-	-	TRBJ1-2	CASGYRVKGYTF	TGTGCCAGCGGTTACAGGGTAAAGGGCTACACCTTC